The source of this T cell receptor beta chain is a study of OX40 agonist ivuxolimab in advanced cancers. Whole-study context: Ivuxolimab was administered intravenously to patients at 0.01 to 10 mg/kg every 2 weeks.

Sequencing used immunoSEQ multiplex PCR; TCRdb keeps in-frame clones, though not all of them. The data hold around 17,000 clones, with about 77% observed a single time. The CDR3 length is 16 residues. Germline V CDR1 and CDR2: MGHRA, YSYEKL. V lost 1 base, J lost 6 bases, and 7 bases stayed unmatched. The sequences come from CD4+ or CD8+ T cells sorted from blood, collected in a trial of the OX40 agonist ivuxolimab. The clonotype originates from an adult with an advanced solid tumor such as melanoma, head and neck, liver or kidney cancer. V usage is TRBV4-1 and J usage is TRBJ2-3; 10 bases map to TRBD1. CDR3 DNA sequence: TGCGCCAGCAGCCAAGGTCTGGGACAGGGGCGCGATACGCAGTATTTT. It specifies CASSQGLGQGRDTQYF.